Below are 22 T cell receptor beta chains sequenced from a single sample in a study of T cell repertoires in cytomegalovirus infection. TCRdb re-analysed the reads in MiXCR, keeping a single row per CDR3 protein. The sample holds about 920,000 distinct CDR3 sequences, around 30% seen once. These TCRs' antigens remain unknown. The sample here was cultured CD8+ T cells from PBMCs, taken from culture after CMV antigen stimulation. The receptors stem from a human donor in good health (CMV status not recorded). Some clones in this sample may be carry-over from other donors' samples.

This rearrangement joins TRBV19 to TRBJ1-1, with D tentatively TRBD1 (6 bases). This CDR3 is built from 16 residues. Germline-derived CDR1 and CDR2 are LNHDA and SQIVND (reference sequence). V gave up 3 bases and J gave up 4 bases, with 18 bases separating them. CDR3 in amino acids: CASSIPGEGGSTEAFF. In DNA, the CDR3 is TGTGCCAGTAGTATCCCCGGGGAGGGGGGAAGCACTGAAGCTTTCTTT.

This clonotype was detected a few times. The V and J genes are TRBV7-9 and TRBJ1-5, with 9 bases that match TRBD1. Germline CDR1 SEHNR, CDR2 FQNEAQ (reference sequence). The CDR3 is made up of 15 amino acids. J was trimmed by 3 bases and V by 4 bases; bases with no gene match: 4. The CDR3 DNA sequence: TGTGCCAGCAGCTCTGGGACAGGGCCCAATCAGCCCCAGCATTTT. As protein: CASSSGTGPNQPQHF. The variable domain in full, with the rest retrieved from reference TRBV7-9 and TRBJ1-5, is DTGVSQNPRHKITKRGQNVTFRCDPISEHNRLYWYRQTLGQGPEFLTYFQNEAQLEKSRLLSDRFSAERPKGSFSTLEIQRTEQGDSAMYLCASSSGTGPNQPQHFGDGTRLSIL.

The rearrangement uses TRBV15 and TRBJ2-1; D might be TRBD1 (5 bases). V gave up 5 bases and J gave up 12 bases, with 11 bases separating them. Germline loops: CDR1 LNHNV, CDR2 YYDKDF (reference sequence). This CDR3 contains 11 residues. Here the CDR3 DNA reads TGTGCCACCAGCCAAACAGGTCCGCAGTTCTTC. This gives the protein CATSQTGPQFF.

This chain links TRBV7-6 with TRBJ1-1; possible D gene TRBD1, 5 bases. The germline V gene has CDR1 SGHVS and CDR2 FNYEAQ. Trimming cost V 5 bases and J 4 bases, with 17 bases left between them. The CDR3 runs 15 residues. The CDR3, as DNA: TGTGCCAGCAGCCCACCGGCAGGGCTGGCCACTGAAGCTTTCTTT. Amino acid sequence: CASSPPAGLATEAFF.

This clonotype showed up just a few times. This rearrangement joins TRBV12-5 to TRBJ1-5; D not certain. Germline CDR1 LGHNT, CDR2 FRNRAP. This CDR3 has 12 amino acids. The chain's CDR3 is CAISWGNQPQHF. The CDR3, as DNA: TGTGCCATATCGTGGGGTAATCAGCCCCAGCATTTT.

This clonotype was observed a handful of times. This rearrangement joins TRBV7-6 to TRBJ2-2, with D possibly being TRBD2 (5 bases). Germline assignment: CDR1 SGHVS and CDR2 FNYEAQ. The V end lost 9 bases, the J end lost 7 bases, and 18 bases lay between the germline ends. This CDR3 has 14 residues. CDR3: CARESRGIIGELFF. The CDR3 region has the DNA TGTGCCAGAGAAAGTAGAGGGATCATCGGGGAGCTGTTTTTT.

This clonotype was counted between two and nine times. V gene TRBV7-9 combines with J gene TRBJ2-6; D gene ambiguous. Germline CDR1 and CDR2: SEHNR and FQNEAQ (reference sequence). Trimming took 3 bases from V and 5 from J, leaving 17 bases between them. CDR3 length: 17 amino acids. CDR3 sequence reads: CASSFRKGPMRANVLTF. CDR3 nucleotides: TGTGCCAGCAGCTTCCGGAAAGGGCCAATGAGGGCCAACGTCCTGACTTTC.

A note on this clonotype: The junction shows a germline mismatch at one end, possibly a read error. The V gene is TRBV2, the J gene TRBJ2-7; D may be TRBD1 (6 bases). Germline CDR1 is SNHLY and CDR2 is FYNNEI. This CDR3 spans 16 amino acids. The CDR3 spells CACSTGHPTVTYEQYF. DNA of the CDR3: TGTGCCTGCAGTACGGGACACCCGACAGTAACCTACGAGCAGTACTTC.

The chain is built from TRBV20-1 and TRBJ1-2; D gene unclear. CDR1 is DFQATT, CDR2 SNEGSKA, per germline (reference sequence). Trimming pared 3 bases from V and 4 bases from J, leaving 12 bases between. The CDR3 length is 13 residues. The CDR3 region has the DNA TGCAGTGCTAGTCCTCAGACGGGCTATGGCTACACCTTC. Its translation is CSASPQTGYGYTF.

The chain has TRBV19 and TRBJ2-1, with 7 bases matching TRBD2. Germline values: CDR1 LNHDA, CDR2 SQIVND (reference sequence). The V and J ends lost 8 bases and 0 bases, in that order; junction bases with no gene match: 10. This CDR3 region has 16 residues. This chain's CDR3 is CASLGPSGRSYNEQFF. CDR3 sequence (DNA): TGTGCCAGTTTGGGCCCTAGCGGTCGCTCCTACAATGAGCAGTTCTTC.

This chain uses TRBV2 with TRBJ1-1; no firm D call. The germline V gene has CDR1 SNHLY and CDR2 FYNNEI. The CDR3 runs 14 residues. V shed 3 bases and J shed 2 bases, with 10 bases lying between them. The DNA of the CDR3 is TGTGCCAGCAGTGATCTTTTGAGAAACACTGAAGCTTTCTTT. Protein product: CASSDLLRNTEAFF.

The chain employs TRBV6-2 or TRBV6-3 and TRBJ1-1, with 10 bases lining up with TRBD1. The V and J ends lost 6 bases and 3 bases, in that order; junction bases with no gene match: 4. Germline values: CDR1 MNHEY, CDR2 SVGEGT. The CDR3 contains 14 residues. CDR3 residues: CASSGQGDYTEAFF. The CDR3 DNA sequence: TGTGCCAGCAGCGGACAGGGGGATTACACTGAAGCTTTCTTT.

At least ten counts were recorded for this clonotype. The V gene is TRBV7-8, the J gene TRBJ2-7; tentatively, D is TRBD2 (5 bases). CDR1 is SGHVS, CDR2 FQNEAQ, per germline. The CDR3 spans 16 residues. Trimming removed 3 bases at V and 2 bases at J, with 17 bases between. The CDR3 region has the DNA TGTGCCAGCAGCTTCGTGACCGACTACTTTACCTACGAGCAGTACTTC. It is translated as CASSFVTDYFTYEQYF.

This clonotype was detected a few times. This chain's CDR3 is CASSSRGAGELFF. CDR3 sequence (DNA): TGTGCCAGCAGCTCTAGAGGAGCCGGGGAGCTGTTTTTT. This chain uses TRBV7-2 with TRBJ2-2; no reliable D call. The CDR3 totals 13 residues. Germline CDR1 is SGHTA and CDR2 is FQGNSA. The V and J ends lost 4 bases and 6 bases respectively, with 9 bases between them.

The chain combines TRBV14 with TRBJ2-5, with TRBD2 identical over 13 bases. Germline CDR1 and CDR2: SGHDN and FVKESK. The CDR3 is 18 amino acids. Trimming at V came to 4 bases and at J to 1 base, leaving 9 bases not matched to a gene. The CDR3 here is CASSPSRLAGGSQETQYF. CDR3 sequence (DNA): TGTGCCAGCAGCCCTTCGAGACTAGCGGGGGGTAGCCAAGAGACCCAGTACTTC.

V gene TRBV10-3 combines with J gene TRBJ2-5; 9 bases are shared with TRBD1. The J segment lost 3 bases and the V segment lost 6 bases, leaving 2 bases of the junction unmatched. The CDR3 length is 13 residues. Germline CDR1 reads ENHRY; CDR2 reads SYGVKD. The CDR3 DNA is TGTGCCATCAGGGACAGGGGAGAAGAGACCCAGTACTTC. Translation: CAIRDRGEETQYF.

This clonotype was seen repeatedly, ten times or more. This chain joins TRBV7-8 and TRBJ1-5; maybe TRBD1 (6 bases). The CDR3 spans 13 residues. Trimming removed 4 bases from V and 4 bases from J, with 8 bases in between. Germline V CDR1 and CDR2: SGHVS, FQNEAQ. For the CDR3, the DNA is TGTGCCAGCAGCTGGACAGTTAATCAGCCCCAGCATTTT. Protein: CASSWTVNQPQHF.

The chain joins TRBV4-1 to TRBJ1-5; possible D gene TRBD1, 5 bases. Per germline, CDR1 MGHRA and CDR2 YSYEKL. With 0 bases removed from V and 3 bases from J, the gap between germline ends came to 12 bases. This CDR3 spans 16 amino acids. The CDR3 loop is CASSQDQVTVNQPQHF. The CDR3 DNA follows: TGCGCCAGCAGCCAAGATCAGGTGACAGTCAATCAGCCCCAGCATTTT.

This clonotype was seen a single time. The chain uses TRBV19 and TRBJ2-7; 12 bases agree with TRBD2. The V and J ends lost 3 bases and 7 bases, in that order; junction bases with no gene match: 19. This CDR3 is built from 19 residues. Germline V gives CDR1 LNHDA, CDR2 SQIVND (reference sequence). CDR3 sequence (DNA): TGTGCCAGTAGTATCTTAGGCCTAGCGGGGGGGGTCCCCTACAATGAGCAGTACGTC. Amino acids: CASSILGLAGGVPYNEQYV.

About this clonotype itself: An end of the junction differs from the germline gene, which may be a read error. The rearrangement joins TRBV12-3 or TRBV12-4 to TRBJ1-5; D not certain. CDR3 length: 19 residues. Here the CDR3 DNA reads TGTGCCAGCGGTTTAGGACTCAGGTTGAGGGATGGGGGCAATCAGCCCCAGCATTTT. Its translation: CASGLGLRLRDGGNQPQHF.

The gene calls are TRBV6-1 and TRBJ2-6; weak D call: TRBD1 (5 bases). V lost 3 bases and J 1 base, leaving 16 bases between the germline ends. The CDR3 extends over 18 amino acids. Per germline, CDR1 MNHNS and CDR2 SASEGT. Here the CDR3 DNA reads TGTGCCAGCAGTGAGGGGCCGAATCCACGATCTGGGGCCAACGTCCTGACTTTC. This sequence encodes CASSEGPNPRSGANVLTF.

The chain recombines TRBV13 with TRBJ2-5; 9 bases fit TRBD1. Germline CDR1 PRHDT, CDR2 FYEKMQ (reference sequence). The CDR3 totals 15 residues. With 4 bases clipped from V and 7 bases from J, the junction kept 10 bases outside the gene matches. CDR3 in amino acids: CASSWTGEGKATQYF. In nucleotides, the CDR3 is TGTGCCAGCAGCTGGACAGGGGAAGGGAAAGCGACCCAGTACTTC. The full variable domain, rest sourced from reference TRBV13 and TRBJ2-5, is AAGVIQSPRHLIKEKRETATLKCYPIPRHDTVYWYQQGPGQDPQFLISFYEKMQSDKGSIPDRFSAQQFSDYHSELNMSSLELGDSALYFCASSWTGEGKATQYFGPGTRLLVL.